What follows are 22 T cell receptor beta chains derived from one specimen sequenced in a study of CD8 T cells in ankylosing spondylitis. From the 5' RACE reads, TCRdb called clonotypes with MiXCR, one entry per CDR3 protein. The profile shows about 280,000 distinct CDR3 sequences, around 18% of them singletons. Material: blood, either unsorted or a sorted T cell fraction (not recorded which). All receptors derive from a male donor with ankylosing spondylitis or in good health (not recorded which).

This clonotype was observed a few times. The chain's CDR3 is CSGTGEYNEQFF. The CDR3 DNA reads as TGCAGCGGGACAGGGGAGTACAATGAGCAGTTCTTC. This rearrangement joins TRBV20-1 to TRBJ2-1, with 10 positions matching TRBD1. Germline V gives CDR1 DFQATT, CDR2 SNEGSKA (reference sequence). The CDR3 is made up of 12 amino acids.

The chain carries TRBV27 and TRBJ2-5, with D maybe TRBD1 (5 bases). CDR3 length: 14 amino acids. V lost 2 bases and J lost 0, with 7 bases in between. CDR1 is MNHEY and CDR2 is SMNVEV in the germline V gene (reference sequence). The CDR3 nucleotides are TGTGCCAGCAGTTTACAGGGTTACCAAGAGACCCAGTACTTC. Translating it yields CASSLQGYQETQYF.

This clonotype was seen more than once but under ten times. The chain has TRBV6-1 and TRBJ1-2; 8 bases are a match to TRBD1. Germline-derived CDR1 and CDR2 are MNHNS and SASEGT. V gave up 7 bases and J gave up 7 bases; unmatched junction bases: 8. This CDR3 spans 13 amino acids. The CDR3 DNA reads as TGTGCCAGCACCTTCGGACAGGGAGGTGGCTACACCTTC. Protein sequence: CASTFGQGGGYTF.

This clonotype was seen only a few times. V is TRBV5-1 and J is TRBJ2-3, with D maybe TRBD1 (6 bases). The CDR3 totals 14 residues. Per germline, CDR1 SGHRS and CDR2 YFSETQ. The V gene lost 4 bases and the J gene lost 0 bases, with 9 bases spanning the gap. CDR3 DNA: TGCGCCAGCAGCCGGGACAAAAGCACAGATACGCAGTATTTT. It translates to CASSRDKSTDTQYF.

The rearrangement uses TRBV11-2 and TRBJ2-5; possibly TRBD1 for D (5 bases). Germline V gives CDR1 SGHAT, CDR2 FQNNGV. This CDR3 has 14 amino acids. The V end lost 6 bases, the J end lost 5 bases, and 16 bases lay between the germline ends. CDR3 residues: CASSPDGPGETQYF. DNA for the CDR3: TGTGCCAGCAGTCCGGACGGCCCAGGGGAGACCCAGTACTTC.

The chain combines TRBV6-5 with TRBJ1-1, with D unresolved. Trimming pared 2 bases from V and 0 bases from J, leaving 22 bases between. Germline CDR1 and CDR2: MNHEY and SVGAGI. CDR3 length: 19 residues. For the CDR3, the DNA is TGTGCCAGCAGTTACGGGAAGGCGGGGAGTCGTAGAGTGAACACTGAAGCTTTCTTT. Protein: CASSYGKAGSRRVNTEAFF.

In this sample, this clonotype turned up a few times. The chain uses TRBV20-1 and TRBJ2-7, with 8 bases identical to TRBD2. This CDR3 contains 12 residues. CDR1 and CDR2 from the germline V gene are DFQATT and SNEGSKA (reference sequence). J was trimmed by 8 bases and V by 3 bases; bases with no gene match: 6. In nucleotides, the CDR3 is TGCAGTGCTAGCGGGACTAGTTTTCAGCAGTACGTC. This gives the protein CSASGTSFQQYV.

There are a few counts of this clonotype. The chain carries TRBV12-3 or TRBV12-4 and TRBJ2-7; D not certain. The CDR3 covers 13 residues. Trimming pared 4 bases from V and 6 bases from J, leaving 13 bases between. In DNA, the CDR3 is TGTGCCAGCAGTTCCTTGGGCCATTTCGAGCAGTACGTC. This translates into CASSSLGHFEQYV.

This chain joins TRBV7-2 and TRBJ2-4; 9 bases fit TRBD1. The junction had 8 bases not matched to a gene; V was cut back by 5 bases and J by 6 bases. Per germline, CDR1 SGHTA and CDR2 FQGNSA. This CDR3 has 15 amino acids. This CDR3 reads CASSKQQGAGNIQYF. CDR3 bases: TGTGCCAGCAGCAAGCAACAGGGGGCGGGAAACATTCAGTACTTC.

CDR3 sequence: CSARGSPAIGTQYF. Written as DNA, the CDR3 is TGCAGTGCTAGAGGGAGCCCAGCCATCGGTACGCAGTATTTT. This chain joins TRBV20-1 and TRBJ2-3; D gene unclear. The CDR3 length is 14 residues. The germline V gene encodes CDR1 DFQATT and CDR2 SNEGSKA (reference sequence). V gave up 1 base and J gave up 8 bases, with 16 bases separating them.

The genes are TRBV25-1 and TRBJ1-5; the D is unclear. The CDR3 is made up of 14 amino acids. V lost 6 bases, J lost 3 bases, and 12 bases lay in between. The germline V gene has CDR1 MGHDK and CDR2 SYGVNS. The CDR3 DNA reads TGTGCCAGCAGCGAAACCGGGAACAATCAGCCCCAGCATTTT. Encoded protein: CASSETGNNQPQHF.

The chain employs TRBV27 and TRBJ1-6, with 10 nucleotides matching TRBD1. CDR1 MNHEY and CDR2 SMNVEV come from the germline V gene (reference sequence). This CDR3 is 15 amino acids long. Trimming cost V 6 bases and J 7 bases; bases outside gene matches: 6. The CDR3 nucleotides are TGTGCCAGCAGGCCAGGGACAGGGGAGAATTCACCCCTCCACTTT. Translation gives CASRPGTGENSPLHF.

There are many counts of this clonotype. CDR3 sequence (DNA): TGCAGCGTTCATCAGGGGGGTCGCACTGAAGCTTTCTTT. Its translation: CSVHQGGRTEAFF. The chain employs TRBV29-1 and TRBJ1-1; 7 bases agree with TRBD1. This CDR3 has 13 amino acids. The germline CDR1 and CDR2 sequences are SQVTM and ANQGSEA. Losses at the gene ends were 5 bases for V and 4 bases for J; bases not matched to a gene: 7.

V is TRBV19 and J is TRBJ1-2; D not resolved. CDR1 LNHDA and CDR2 SQIVND come from the germline V gene (reference sequence). The CDR3 has 12 amino acids. V lost 5 bases and J lost 2, with 6 bases in between. DNA of the CDR3: TGTGCCAGTAGTTCGGACAACTATGGCTACACCTTC. Translation: CASSSDNYGYTF.

For the CDR3, the DNA is TGTGCCAGCAGTAAATCCGGGACAGGTAACACCGGGGAGCTGTTTTTT. It yields the protein CASSKSGTGNTGELFF. V and J are TRBV28 and TRBJ2-2; 8 positions agree with TRBD1. V lost 5 bases to trimming and J lost 2 bases; unmatched junction nucleotides: 7. The CDR3 is made up of 16 amino acids. The germline CDR1 and CDR2 sequences are MDHEN and SYDVKM.

This clonotype occurred a few times. The chain links TRBV9 to TRBJ2-2; 8 nucleotides line up with TRBD2. Germline V gives CDR1 SGDLS, CDR2 YYNGEE. The CDR3 length is 14 residues. J gave up 10 bases and V 4 bases, and 9 bases lay outside the gene matches. CDR3 sequence reads: CASSSGTRYEELFF. DNA for the CDR3: TGTGCCAGCAGCTCCGGGACTAGATATGAGGAGCTGTTTTTT.

Remarks on this clonotype: Germline and junction disagree at one end, which may indicate a read error. The CDR3 is CANSPQGASGGELFF. The CDR3 DNA is TGTGCCAACAGCCCCCAGGGGGCCTCGGGGGGGGAGCTGTTTTTT. This sequence joins TRBV7-2 and TRBJ2-2, with 8 positions matching TRBD1. The CDR3 runs to 15 residues. The germline gives CDR1 SGHTA, CDR2 FQGNSA.

This clonotype showed up many times. V usage is TRBV12-3 or TRBV12-4 and J usage is TRBJ2-5; 7 bases agree with TRBD2. CDR3 length: 13 residues. The trim removed 8 bases at V and 5 bases at J, leaving 8 bases unmatched. Written as DNA, the CDR3 is TGTGCCAGCGCCTCACGGGGGGAGGAGACCCAGTACTTC. Its protein product is CASASRGEETQYF.

This clonotype has a handful of counts. The V call is TRBV5-1, the J call TRBJ2-2; the D is unclear. Germline V gives CDR1 SGHRS, CDR2 YFSETQ. Trimming pared 4 bases from V and 2 bases from J, leaving 6 bases between. The CDR3 consists of 13 residues. CDR3: CASSAGNTGELFF. The CDR3 DNA sequence: TGCGCCAGCAGCGCCGGCAACACCGGGGAGCTGTTTTTT. Complete variable domain (other parts from reference TRBV5-1 and TRBJ2-2): KAGVTQTPRYLIKTRGQQVTLSCSPISGHRSVSWYQQTPGQGLQFLFEYFSETQRNKGNFPGRFSGRQFSNSRSEMNVSTLELGDSALYLCASSAGNTGELFFGEGSRLTVL.

There are many counts of this clonotype. This chain joins TRBV29-1 and TRBJ2-1; D not resolved. This CDR3 is 11 amino acids long. CDR1 is SQVTM and CDR2 is ANQGSEA in the germline V gene. The germline V and J ends were trimmed by 5 bases and 12 bases, with 14 bases remaining between them. CDR3 protein: CSVIVGGMQFF. The CDR3 DNA sequence: TGCAGCGTTATCGTCGGTGGTATGCAGTTCTTC.

This clonotype was detected only a few times. V is TRBV11-2 and J is TRBJ2-3; D gene ambiguous. Germline V gene lookup returns CDR1 SGHAT and CDR2 FQNNGV. Trimming cost V 0 bases and J 4 bases, with 14 bases left between them. CDR3 length equals 16 residues. This CDR3 reads CASSLDPGFGPDTQYF. The CDR3 bases are TGTGCCAGCAGCTTAGATCCCGGGTTCGGACCAGATACGCAGTATTTT.

The chain couples TRBV9 to TRBJ2-1, with 7 bases aligning to TRBD1. The ends lost 1 base at V and 1 base at J; junction bases unmatched: 5. CDR3 size: 16 residues. Germline assignment: CDR1 SGDLS and CDR2 YYNGEE. Here the CDR3 reads CASSVTGVGSYNEQFF. CDR3 DNA sequence: TGTGCCAGCAGCGTAACAGGGGTAGGGTCCTACAATGAGCAGTTCTTC.